This T cell receptor beta chain was retrieved from a study of cytomegalovirus exposure and HLA in healthy donors. In the PCR, 60 Vbeta and 13 Jbeta primers were used. Method: immunoSEQ multiplex PCR; TCRdb's copy keeps in-frame clones and lacks some. The data hold 200,000 to 250,000 clones, with approximately 79% observed a single time. This CDR3 contains 17 residues. The germline V and J ends were trimmed by 2 bases and 3 bases, with 20 bases remaining between them. CDR1 and CDR2 from the germline V gene are ENHRY and SYGVKD. The clonotype was recovered from a man in his fifties or sixties in good health and CMV-seronegative. The sequencing sample was made of PBMCs. The chain has TRBV10-3 and TRBJ2-7; D is possibly TRBD1 (7 bases). CDR3 sequence: CAISEVIRGAGIYEQYF. The CDR3 DNA is TGTGCCATCAGTGAGGTAATCAGGGGGGCTGGGATCTACGAGCAGTACTTC.